One and the same sample provided the 27 T cell receptor beta chains below, sequenced in a study of metastatic and nonmetastatic thyroid tumors. There were no patients who had received any treatment before thyroid surgery. From the PCR reads, TCRdb re-called clones with MiXCR. The table includes tens of thousands of clones, approximately 25% detected once. The source material was blood. The receptors derive from a female donor with papillary thyroid cancer or a benign thyroid nodule (not recorded which). Some clones in this sample may be carry-over from other donors' samples.

This clone came up many times. One end of the junction fails to match germline, which may point to a read error. The V and J genes are TRBV29-1 and TRBJ2-7, with D perhaps matching TRBD2 (5 bases). This CDR3 has 9 amino acids. The germline V gene encodes CDR1 SQVTM and CDR2 ANQGSEA. Here the CDR3 DNA reads TGCAGCATAGGACTCTTCGAGAACTTC. Its protein is CSIGLFENF.

This clone was seen repeatedly, ten times or more. The rearrangement links TRBV24-1 to TRBJ2-1; 8 positions match TRBD2. The CDR3 has 13 residues. CDR1 KGHDR and CDR2 SFDVKD come from the germline V gene. Written as DNA, the CDR3 is TGTACGACCGGTGATAGCGGGATAAATGAGCAGTTCTTC. Residues: CTTGDSGINEQFF.

This rearrangement joins TRBV12-3 or TRBV12-4 to TRBJ2-7, with D tentatively TRBD2 (6 bases). CDR3 length: 12 residues. V was pared by 5 bases and J by 3 bases, with 8 bases between. The CDR3: CASSPGGYEQYF. The DNA for the CDR3 is TGTGCCAGCAGTCCCGGGGGCTACGAGCAGTACTTC.

The sample holds many counts of this clone. The chain is built from TRBV4-3 and TRBJ2-6; D unresolved. CDR1 is LGHNA and CDR2 is YSLEER in the germline V gene. This CDR3 comprises 16 residues. V shed 0 bases and J shed 2 bases, with 8 bases lying between them. The CDR3 nucleotides are TGCGCCAGCAGCCAAGATTCCGCGGCTGGGGCCAACGTCCTGACTTTC. Its protein product is CASSQDSAAGANVLTF.

The sample holds many counts of this clone. The chain couples TRBV7-9 to TRBJ1-1; weak D call: TRBD1 (5 bases). V lost 1 base and J lost 1, with 10 bases in between. There are 15 residues in the CDR3. From germline, CDR1 is SEHNR and CDR2 FQNEAQ (reference sequence). The CDR3 bases are TGTGCCAGCAGCTTAGTTGGGACCGCGAACACTGAAGCTTTCTTT. Amino acid sequence: CASSLVGTANTEAFF.

This clone was seen many times. The V and J genes are TRBV14 and TRBJ2-2, with TRBD2 as a possible D gene (6 bases). The CDR3 is 17 amino acids. CDR1 and CDR2 from the germline V gene are SGHDN and FVKESK. V lost 6 bases and J 3 bases, leaving 20 bases between the germline ends. CDR3 in DNA: TGTGCCAGCAGGCGTCACGGTACGGGAGAGTACACCGGGGAGCTGTTTTTT. Residues: CASRRHGTGEYTGELFF.

This clone showed up many times. The gene calls are TRBV4-3 and TRBJ1-4; unclear D gene. Trimming cost V 6 bases and J 5 bases, with 7 bases left between them. CDR1 is LGHNA and CDR2 is YSLEER in the germline V gene. This CDR3 has 12 amino acids. CDR3 coding DNA: TGCGCCAGCAGGGATGGGAATGAAAAACTGTTTTTT. Its translation: CASRDGNEKLFF.

The chain joins TRBV3-1 to TRBJ2-1; possibly TRBD2 for D (6 bases). This CDR3 contains 16 residues. The V and J ends lost 4 bases and 3 bases respectively, with 16 bases between them. Germline V gene lookup returns CDR1 LGHDT and CDR2 YNNKEL (reference sequence). The CDR3 DNA is TGTGCCAGCAGCCTAAGACTCGGAGGGGTCTACAATGAGCAGTTCTTC. This translates into CASSLRLGGVYNEQFF.

The table lists this clone with many counts. The gene calls are TRBV7-2 and TRBJ2-7; 12 bases line up with TRBD2. The CDR3 runs to 17 residues. CDR1 SGHTA and CDR2 FQGNSA come from the germline V gene. V lost 4 bases to trimming and J lost 1 base; unmatched junction nucleotides: 8. The CDR3 loop is CASSSRSLAGGSYEQYF. For the CDR3, the DNA is TGTGCCAGCAGCTCCCGTTCACTAGCGGGAGGTTCCTACGAGCAGTACTTC.

This clone was seen repeatedly, ten times or more. V usage is TRBV12-3 or TRBV12-4 and J usage is TRBJ1-1; D unresolved. The CDR3 spans 14 residues. Trimming cost V 2 bases and J 6 bases, with 13 bases left between them. The CDR3 here is CASSLWAVFPEAFF. The CDR3 nucleotides read TGTGCCAGCAGTTTATGGGCCGTGTTCCCTGAAGCTTTCTTT.

This clone was detected many times. J is TRBJ2-7 and V is TRBV7-2; no reliable D call. The CDR3 is 13 amino acids. V was pared by 0 bases and J by 7 bases, with 10 bases between. Germline V gene data show CDR1 as SGHTA and CDR2 as FQGNSA. In DNA form, the CDR3 reads TGTGCCAGCAGCTTAGCCCCACTTGGGGAGCAGTACTTC. Protein sequence: CASSLAPLGEQYF.

The rearrangement joins TRBV19 to TRBJ1-2; 11 bases agree with TRBD1. The V gene end was trimmed by 4 bases and the J gene end by 5 bases; junction bases not matched to a gene: 9. This CDR3 is 16 amino acids long. Germline V gives CDR1 LNHDA, CDR2 SQIVND (reference sequence). In DNA, the CDR3 is TGTGCCAGTAGTACCGGGACAGGGGGAAATAGATATGGCTACACCTTC. It translates to CASSTGTGGNRYGYTF.

At least ten counts were recorded for this clone. The chain is built from TRBV19 and TRBJ2-3, with 10 positions matching TRBD2. Germline CDR1 is LNHDA and CDR2 is SQIVND (reference sequence). This CDR3 has 16 amino acids. Unmatched junction bases numbered 8, after V lost 4 bases and J lost 4 bases. CDR3 DNA: TGTGCCAGTAGTACGCCCGGGACTAGCGCATCAGATACGCAGTATTTT. It specifies CASSTPGTSASDTQYF.

The sample holds many counts of this clone. J is TRBJ2-1 and V is TRBV5-4, with a possible D match to TRBD1 (5 bases). CDR3 size: 16 residues. The germline gives CDR1 SGHNT, CDR2 YYREEE (reference sequence). Between the trimmed V and J ends, which lost 4 bases and 9 bases, there was a span of 23 bases. Written as DNA, the CDR3 is TGTGCCAGCAGCCCCAACTCTGGACATCAATTTGGTGAGCAGTTCTTC. Protein: CASSPNSGHQFGEQFF.

This clone occurred many times. V usage is TRBV3-1 and J usage is TRBJ2-3; D perhaps matches TRBD2 (6 bases). The V end was cut by 5 bases, the J end by 0 bases, with 9 bases between. Germline-derived CDR1 and CDR2 are LGHDT and YNNKEL (reference sequence). The CDR3 spans 14 residues. CDR3 sequence: CASSGTGSTDTQYF. In nucleotides, the CDR3 is TGTGCCAGCAGCGGGACTGGGAGCACAGATACGCAGTATTTT.

To note about this clone: Relative to the germline gene, one junction end is altered; a read error may explain this. V gene TRBV7-8 combines with J gene TRBJ2-1, with 7 bases identical to TRBD2. The CDR3 spans 15 residues. CDR1 and CDR2 (germline): SGHVS, FQNEAQ. CDR3 residues: CASSPTGTNSREQFF. CDR3 DNA: TGTGCCAGCAGCCCCACCGGGACTAACTCACGGGAGCAATTCTTC.

This clone showed up many times. J is TRBJ2-5 and V is TRBV25-1, with 10 positions matching TRBD2. Trimming cost V 3 bases and J 5 bases; bases outside gene matches: 9. The CDR3 sequence is 16 residues long. The germline gives CDR1 MGHDK, CDR2 SYGVNS. CDR3 DNA sequence: TGTGCCAGCAGTGATGCGAGAGCGGGAGGGTGGGAGACCCAGTACTTC. It yields the protein CASSDARAGGWETQYF.

The genes are TRBV3-1 and TRBJ1-2; D ambiguous. Between the trimmed V and J ends, which lost 5 bases and 11 bases, there was a span of 24 bases. The CDR3 sequence is 15 residues long. Germline CDR1 is LGHDT and CDR2 is YNNKEL (reference sequence). The CDR3 sequence is CASSSRTEVNYWYTF. For the CDR3, the DNA is TGTGCCAGCAGCTCCCGTACGGAGGTAAACTATTGGTACACCTTC. The full variable domain, completed using reference TRBV3-1 and TRBJ1-2, is DTAVSQTPKYLVTQMGNDKSIKCEQNLGHDTMYWYKQDSKKFLKIMFSYNNKELIINETVPNRFSPKSPDKAHLNLHINSLELGDSAVYFCASSSRTEVNYWYTFGSGTRLTVV.

This clone was recorded many times. The chain uses TRBV11-3 and TRBJ2-2; 9 bases are a match to TRBD2. The germline gives CDR1 SGHNT, CDR2 YENEEA. The trim removed 7 bases at V and 3 bases at J, leaving 3 bases unmatched. The CDR3 has 14 residues. CDR3: CASTGGRDTGELFF. The CDR3 coding sequence is TGTGCCAGCACCGGCGGGAGGGACACCGGGGAGCTGTTTTTT.

This clone was seen ten or more times. It is likely a read error, because the conserved phenylalanine at the end of the CDR3 is missing. This chain uses TRBV7-9 with TRBJ2-7; 9 bases agree with TRBD2. Germline V lookup: CDR1 SEHNR, CDR2 FQNEAQ (reference sequence). The V and J ends lost 4 bases and 4 bases, in that order; junction bases with no gene match: 8. The CDR3 contains 15 residues. CDR3 coding DNA: TGTGCCAGCAGCTCTTCCGGGACTAGCAGATACGAGCAGTACCTC. Translation gives CASSSSGTSRYEQYL.

There are many counts of this clone. Being one base from a much bigger clone, this may be a read error. Other nucleotide sequences from this sample produce the same CDR3. This rearrangement joins TRBV5-1 to TRBJ1-1; a weak D match, TRBD1 (6 bases). This CDR3 contains 14 residues. The germline V and J ends were trimmed by 1 base and 8 bases, with 15 bases remaining between them. Germline V gives CDR1 SGHRS, CDR2 YFSETQ. This CDR3 is CASSLTGRNTEAFF. The CDR3 nucleotides read TGCGCCAGCAGCTTGACAGGGCGGAATACCGAAGCTTTCTTT.

This clone has ten or more counts. The CDR3 DNA sequence: TGTGCCAGCAGCTCCGGGGGACTAGCGGGAGCGTATGAGCAGTTCTTC. Its translation is CASSSGGLAGAYEQFF. The V and J genes are TRBV7-9 and TRBJ2-1, with 14 bases lining up with TRBD2. The CDR3 runs to 16 residues. CDR1 is SEHNR, CDR2 FQNEAQ, per germline (reference sequence). V dropped 4 bases and J dropped 8; count of bases not matched to a gene: 7.

This clone was seen ten or more times. The rearrangement uses TRBV6-6 and TRBJ2-1; 12 bases align to TRBD2. Germline-derived CDR1 and CDR2 are MNHNY and SVGAGI (reference sequence). CDR3 length: 19 residues. Trimming at V came to 5 bases and at J to 0 bases, leaving 11 bases not matched to a gene. The CDR3 reads CASSPRLAGDFSSYNEQFF. The CDR3 nucleotides are TGTGCCAGCAGTCCACGACTAGCGGGAGACTTCAGCTCCTACAATGAGCAGTTCTTC.

This clone was seen at least ten times. The chain couples TRBV6-5 to TRBJ1-1, with no clear D. The V end was cut by 2 bases, the J end by 0 bases, with 10 bases between. Germline V gene data show CDR1 as MNHEY and CDR2 as SVGAGI. CDR3 length: 15 amino acids. This CDR3 reads CASSYLASLNTEAFF. The CDR3 nucleotides are TGTGCCAGCAGTTACCTCGCCAGCCTGAACACTGAAGCTTTCTTT.

The count of this clone is one. A read error may account for a junction end that differs from germline. V and J are TRBV28 and TRBJ1-2, with D unresolved. This CDR3 contains 16 residues. Germline-derived CDR1 and CDR2 are MDHEN and SYDVKM. CDR3 bases: TGTGCGAGCTCGGGCTTTTTGGGTGAAACTAACTATGGCTACTCCTTC. Its protein is CASSGFLGETNYGYSF.

The rearrangement joins TRBV6-1 to TRBJ2-7; TRBD2 matches at 7 bases. Trimming at V came to 6 bases and at J to 3 bases, leaving 8 bases not matched to a gene. CDR3 length equals 14 residues. Germline V gene data show CDR1 as MNHNS and CDR2 as SASEGT. The CDR3 here is CASSTSDEGYEQYF. The CDR3 DNA sequence: TGTGCCAGCAGCACTAGCGACGAAGGCTACGAGCAGTACTTC.

This clone has a count of ten or more. The rearrangement joins TRBV20-1 to TRBJ2-4; 11 bases are a match to TRBD2. CDR3 length equals 15 residues. Germline values: CDR1 DFQATT, CDR2 SNEGSKA (reference sequence). With V trimmed by 5 bases and J by 4 bases, 7 bases remained unmatched. The CDR3 reads CSAPRLAGKKNIQYF. CDR3 nucleotide sequence: TGCAGTGCTCCTAGACTAGCGGGAAAAAAAAACATTCAGTACTTC.